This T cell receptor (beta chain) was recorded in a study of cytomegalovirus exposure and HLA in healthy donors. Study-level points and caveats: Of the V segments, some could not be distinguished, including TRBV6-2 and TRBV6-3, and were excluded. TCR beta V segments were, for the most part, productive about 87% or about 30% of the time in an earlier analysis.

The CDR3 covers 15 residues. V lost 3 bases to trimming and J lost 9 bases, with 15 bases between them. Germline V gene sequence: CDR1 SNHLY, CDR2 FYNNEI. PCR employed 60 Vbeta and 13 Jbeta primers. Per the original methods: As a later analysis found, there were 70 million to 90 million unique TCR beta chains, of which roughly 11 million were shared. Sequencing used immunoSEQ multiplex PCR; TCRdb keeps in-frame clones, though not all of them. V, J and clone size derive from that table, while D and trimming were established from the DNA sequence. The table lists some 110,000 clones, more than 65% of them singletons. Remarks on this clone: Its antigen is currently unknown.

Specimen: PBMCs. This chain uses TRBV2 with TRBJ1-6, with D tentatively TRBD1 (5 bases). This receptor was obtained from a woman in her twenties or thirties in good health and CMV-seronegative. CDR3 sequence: CASSDGQGGPSPLHF. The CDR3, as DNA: TGTGCCAGCAGTGATGGCCAGGGTGGGCCTTCACCCCTCCACTTT. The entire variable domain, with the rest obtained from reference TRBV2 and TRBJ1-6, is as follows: EPEVTQTPSHQVTQMGQEVILRCVPISNHLYFYWYRQILGQKVEFLVSFYNNEISEKSEIFDDQFSVERPDGSNFTLKIRSTKLEDSAMYFCASSDGQGGPSPLHFGNGTRLTVT.